The sequence of this TCR beta chain was determined in a study of T-cell reconstitution after alpha-beta-depleted transplantation in children. Regarding the study as a whole: High day-60 TCRbeta diversity in some patients came from surviving recipient T cells and thymic progenitors. The main origin of T-cell counts and diversity one year after transplant was newly produced T cells. It was reported that alpha-beta T cells came from several hundred expanded graft clones (about two months after transplant).

Preparation of the TCRbeta library was carried out with unique molecular identifiers. TCRdb re-called the PCR reads with MiXCR, one entry per CDR3 protein. Of 65,000 to 75,000 distinct CDR3 sequences listed, 4.9% were seen once; the top ten hold 15% to 20%. V lost 0 bases to trimming and J lost 0 bases, with 11 bases between them. The germline CDR1 and CDR2 sequences are SGHAT and FQNNGV. This CDR3 region has 16 residues. This clonotype was counted ten times or more. Its cognate antigen is unknown. The rearrangement uses TRBV11-2 and TRBJ2-5; D may be TRBD1 (6 bases). The source material was PBMCs, mostly from graft donor cells, sampled 180 days after TCRalphabeta/CD19-depleted stem cell transplant. The TCR comes from a boy under two years old who had a stem cell transplant for acute myeloid leukemia, so the T cells may come from the graft donor. Written as DNA, the CDR3 is TGTGCCAGCAGCTTAGATCTCAGGGGTTACCAAGAGACCCAGTACTTC. Its protein product is CASSLDLRGYQETQYF. The full variable domain, its missing parts supplied by reference TRBV11-2 and TRBJ2-5, is EAGVAQSPRYKIIEKRQSVAFWCNPISGHATLYWYQQILGQGPKLLIQFQNNGVVDDSQLPKDRFSAERLKGVDSTLKIQPAKLEDSAVYLCASSLDLRGYQETQYFGPGTRLLVL.